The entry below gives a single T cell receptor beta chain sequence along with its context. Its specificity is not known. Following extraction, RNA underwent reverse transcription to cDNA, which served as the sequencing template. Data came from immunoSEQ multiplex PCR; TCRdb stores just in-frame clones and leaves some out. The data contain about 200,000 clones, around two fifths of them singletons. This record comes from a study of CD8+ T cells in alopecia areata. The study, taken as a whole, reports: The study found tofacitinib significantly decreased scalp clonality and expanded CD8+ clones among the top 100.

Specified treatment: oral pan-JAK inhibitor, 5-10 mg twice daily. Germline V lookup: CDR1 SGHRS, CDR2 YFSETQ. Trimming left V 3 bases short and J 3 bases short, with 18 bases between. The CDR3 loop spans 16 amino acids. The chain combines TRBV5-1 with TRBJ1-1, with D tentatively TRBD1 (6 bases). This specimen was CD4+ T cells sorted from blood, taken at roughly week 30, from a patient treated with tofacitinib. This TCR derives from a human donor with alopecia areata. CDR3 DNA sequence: TGCGCCAGCAGCTGGGGGGCCACCCCCCGGGACACTGAAGCTTTCTTT. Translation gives CASSWGATPRDTEAFF.